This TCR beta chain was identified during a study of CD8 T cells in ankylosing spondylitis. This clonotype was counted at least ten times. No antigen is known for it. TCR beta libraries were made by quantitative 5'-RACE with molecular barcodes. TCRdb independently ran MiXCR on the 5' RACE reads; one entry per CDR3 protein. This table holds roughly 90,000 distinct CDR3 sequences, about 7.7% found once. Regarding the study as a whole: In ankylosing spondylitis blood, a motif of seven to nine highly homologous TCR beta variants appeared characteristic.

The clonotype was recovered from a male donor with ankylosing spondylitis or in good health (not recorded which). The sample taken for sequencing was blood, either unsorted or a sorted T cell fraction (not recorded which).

In DNA form, the CDR3 reads TGTGCCAGCAGCGTAGACGGGGGCCTCTATAATTCACCCCTCCACTTT. Translation: CASSVDGGLYNSPLHF. The chain has TRBV9 and TRBJ1-6, with D possibly matching TRBD1 (6 bases). This CDR3 contains 16 residues. The germline V gene encodes CDR1 SGDLS and CDR2 YYNGEE. V lost 0 bases and J lost 3, with 10 bases in between.